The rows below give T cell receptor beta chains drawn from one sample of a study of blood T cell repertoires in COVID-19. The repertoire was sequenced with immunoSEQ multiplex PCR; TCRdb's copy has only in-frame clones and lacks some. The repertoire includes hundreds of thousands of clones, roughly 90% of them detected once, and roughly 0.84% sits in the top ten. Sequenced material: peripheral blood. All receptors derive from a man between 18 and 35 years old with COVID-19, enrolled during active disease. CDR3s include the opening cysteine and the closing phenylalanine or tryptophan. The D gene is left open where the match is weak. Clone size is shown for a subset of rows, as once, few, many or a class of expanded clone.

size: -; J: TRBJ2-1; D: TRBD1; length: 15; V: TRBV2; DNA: TGTGCCAGCAGTGTCCGACAGGGGGCTAGGGATGAGCAGTTCTTC; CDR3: CASSVRQGARDEQFF
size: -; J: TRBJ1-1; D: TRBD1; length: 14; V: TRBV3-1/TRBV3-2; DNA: TGTGCCAGCAGCATACACAGGGGTAGGGCTGAAGCTTTCTTT; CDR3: CASSIHRGRAEAFF
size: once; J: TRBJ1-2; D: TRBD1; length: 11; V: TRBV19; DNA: TGTGCCAGTGACAGGGGAGGCGGCTACACCTTC; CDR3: CASDRGGGYTF
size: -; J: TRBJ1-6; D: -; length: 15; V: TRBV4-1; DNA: TGCGCCAGCAGCCAAGGGGAGACGGTTAATTCACCCCTCCACTTT; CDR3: CASSQGETVNSPLHF
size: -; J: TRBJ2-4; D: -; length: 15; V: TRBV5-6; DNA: TGTGCCAGCAGCTTGTCATCGGGAGCCAAAAACATTCAGTACTTC; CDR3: CASSLSSGAKNIQYF
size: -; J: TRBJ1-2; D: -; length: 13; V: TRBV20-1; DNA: TGCAGTGCTAGTAGACAGGCCCGGCATGGCTACACCTTC; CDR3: CSASRQARHGYTF
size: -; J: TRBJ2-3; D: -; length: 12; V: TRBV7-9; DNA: TGTGCCAGCGATCCCGGTACAGATACGCAGTATTTT; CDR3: CASDPGTDTQYF
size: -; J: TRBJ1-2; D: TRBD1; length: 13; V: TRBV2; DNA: TGTGCCAGCAGGGCCGGGACAGGTCGTGGCTACACCTTC; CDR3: CASRAGTGRGYTF
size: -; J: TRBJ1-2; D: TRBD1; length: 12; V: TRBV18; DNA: TGTGCCAGCTCAACGGACAGGAATGGCTACACCTTC; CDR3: CASSTDRNGYTF
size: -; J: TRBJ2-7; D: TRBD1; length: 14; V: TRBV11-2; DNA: TGTGCCAGCAGTCCCGGGGGACAGGACTACGAGCAGTACTTC; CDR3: CASSPGGQDYEQYF
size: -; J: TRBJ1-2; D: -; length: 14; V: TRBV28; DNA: TGTGCCAGCAGTTTGGTGGTCTCGGTCTATGGCTACACCTTC; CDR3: CASSLVVSVYGYTF
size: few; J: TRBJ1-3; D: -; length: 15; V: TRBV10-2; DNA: TGCGCCAGCAGTGAGTCGTCAGGGTACTATGGCACCATATATTTT; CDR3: CASSESSGYYGTIYF
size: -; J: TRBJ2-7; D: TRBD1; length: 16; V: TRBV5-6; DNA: TGTGCCAGCAGCTGGGAGGGACAGGGGTTCTCCTACGAGCAGTACTTC; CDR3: CASSWEGQGFSYEQYF
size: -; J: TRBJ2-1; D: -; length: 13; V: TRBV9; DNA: TGTGCCAGCAGCCCTTCCGGGAGCAATGAGCAGTTCTTC; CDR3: CASSPSGSNEQFF
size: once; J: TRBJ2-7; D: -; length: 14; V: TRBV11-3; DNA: TGTGCCAGCAGCTTAGACAGGACTTCATACGAGCAGTACTTC; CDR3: CASSLDRTSYEQYF
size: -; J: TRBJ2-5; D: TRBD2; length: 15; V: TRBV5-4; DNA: TGTGCCAGCAGCTTGGGCGGACTAGCGGGTTGGACCCAGTACTTC; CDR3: CASSLGGLAGWTQYF
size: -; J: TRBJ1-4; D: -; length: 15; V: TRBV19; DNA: TGTGCCAGTAGTGGGACTGGGCGAACTAATGAAAAACTGTTTTTT; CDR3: CASSGTGRTNEKLFF
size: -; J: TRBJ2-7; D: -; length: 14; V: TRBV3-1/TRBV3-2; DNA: TGTGCCAGCAGCCAAGACTACTCCCTTGGCGAGCAGTACTTC; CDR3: CASSQDYSLGEQYF
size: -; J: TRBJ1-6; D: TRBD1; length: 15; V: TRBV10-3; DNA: TGTGCCACAAACCAACAGGGGTCCTATAATTCACCCCTCCACTTT; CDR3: CATNQQGSYNSPLHF
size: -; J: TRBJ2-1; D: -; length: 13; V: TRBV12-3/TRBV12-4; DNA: TGTGCCAGCAGTTTCCCCGGGGTGAATGAGCAGTTCTTC; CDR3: CASSFPGVNEQFF
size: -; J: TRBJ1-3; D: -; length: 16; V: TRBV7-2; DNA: TGTGCCAGCAGCTTTGGGACACCCAGCTCTGGAAACACCATATATTTT; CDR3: CASSFGTPSSGNTIYF
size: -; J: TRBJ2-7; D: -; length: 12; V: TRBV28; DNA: TGTGCCTCCGCCAGTATCTCCTACGAGCAGTACTTC; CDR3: CASASISYEQYF
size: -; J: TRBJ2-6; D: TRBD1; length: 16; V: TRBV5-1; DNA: TGCGCCAGCAGCGACCCGACAGGGAATGGGGCCAACGTCCTGACTTTC; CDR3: CASSDPTGNGANVLTF
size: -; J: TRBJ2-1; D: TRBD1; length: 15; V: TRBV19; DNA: TGTGCCAGTAGTAAGGGACAGGGGATGTACAATGAGCAGTTCTTC; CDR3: CASSKGQGMYNEQFF
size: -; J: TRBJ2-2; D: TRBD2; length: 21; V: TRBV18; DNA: TGTGCCAGCTCACCACCGGGATTGTCGGGGGGGGACCCCCAAAGGGCCGGGGAGCTGTTTTTT; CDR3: CASSPPGLSGGDPQRAGELFF
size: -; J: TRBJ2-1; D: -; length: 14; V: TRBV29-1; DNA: TGCAGCGTTGAAACGGCTAGATCCTACAATGAGCAGTTCTTC; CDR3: CSVETARSYNEQFF
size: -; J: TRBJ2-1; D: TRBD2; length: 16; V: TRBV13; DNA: TGTGCCAGCAGCTTAGGGACTAGCGGGAGAACGAATGAGCAGTTCTTC; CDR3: CASSLGTSGRTNEQFF
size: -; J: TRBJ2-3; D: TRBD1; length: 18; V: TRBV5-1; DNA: TGCGCCAGCAGAGTGGGACAGGATTATTATGCCGCCTCAGATACGCAGTATTTT; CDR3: CASRVGQDYYAASDTQYF
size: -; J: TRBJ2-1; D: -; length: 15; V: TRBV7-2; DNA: TGTGCCAGCAGCCCGGGACTCGCCTCCTACAATGAGCAGTTCTTC; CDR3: CASSPGLASYNEQFF
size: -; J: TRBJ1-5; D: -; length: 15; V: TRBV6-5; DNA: TGTGCCAGCAGTCTCAGGGGTGGTGGCAATCAGCCCCAGCATTTT; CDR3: CASSLRGGGNQPQHF
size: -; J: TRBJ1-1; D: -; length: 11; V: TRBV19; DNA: TGTGCCAGTATGAGGGACACTGAAGCTTTCTTT; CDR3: CASMRDTEAFF
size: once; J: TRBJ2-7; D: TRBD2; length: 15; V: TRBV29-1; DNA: TGCAGCGTTACACCGGGACTATCCCGCCCCTACGAGCAGTACTTC; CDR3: CSVTPGLSRPYEQYF
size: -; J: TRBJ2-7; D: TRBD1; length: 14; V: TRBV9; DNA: TGTGCCAGCAGCGTAACAGGGGGCTCCTACGAGCAGTACTTC; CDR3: CASSVTGGSYEQYF
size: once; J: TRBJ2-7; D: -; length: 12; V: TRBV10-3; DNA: TGTGCCACCAGGACTGATACCTACGAGCAGTACTTC; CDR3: CATRTDTYEQYF
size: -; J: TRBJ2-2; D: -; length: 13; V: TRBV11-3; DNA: TGTGCCAGCAGCTTTAAGAACACCGGGGAGCTGTTTTTT; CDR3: CASSFKNTGELFF
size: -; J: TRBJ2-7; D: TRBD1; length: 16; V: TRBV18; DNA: TGTGCCAGCTCACCTCGGCTTGGACAGGGGGATTACGAGCAGTACTTC; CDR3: CASSPRLGQGDYEQYF
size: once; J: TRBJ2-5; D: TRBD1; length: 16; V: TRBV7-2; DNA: TGTGCCAGCAGTGATCCGGGACAGGGAGTCTTGGAGACCCAGTACTTC; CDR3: CASSDPGQGVLETQYF